This T cell receptor beta chain was recorded in a study of blood T cell repertoires in COVID-19. Looking at the study overall: Sources were T cells, B-cell-depleted T cells, or PBMCs; the material itself was cDNA or gDNA.

How the authors handled the data: The authors estimated nucleated cell counts from reference gene primer amplification. Using immunoSEQ multiplex PCR, the repertoire was profiled, and TCRdb retains in-frame clones only, with some absent. The DNA gave D and trimming, while V, J and clone size come from that table. The sample includes 150,000 to 200,000 clones, approximately 87% of them seen just once. CDR1 and CDR2 from the germline V gene are SGDLS and YYNGEE. With 4 bases removed from V and 0 bases from J, the gap between germline ends came to 11 bases. The CDR3 is 16 residues long. This clone has at least ten counts.

This sequence was found in a woman younger than 30 who had recovered from COVID-19. The sample was peripheral blood. The chain has TRBV9 and TRBJ1-6, with D tentatively TRBD1 (6 bases). This chain's CDR3 is CASSIEDSSYNSPLHF. CDR3 sequence (DNA): TGTGCCAGCAGCATCGAGGACAGCTCCTATAATTCACCCCTCCACTTT.